The TCR beta chain under discussion was sequenced for a study of shared clonotypes between healthy human individuals. Adult donors, all healthy and HIV-negative, had no recent acute infections or vaccinations. From germline, CDR1 is SGDLS and CDR2 YYNGEE. This CDR3 contains 16 residues. Trimming removed 0 bases from V and 1 base from J, with 12 bases in between. Here immunoSEQ multiplex PCR was the method, and the copy in TCRdb shows in-frame clones only, minus some. The data show hundreds of thousands of clones, roughly three quarters seen once. The sample taken for sequencing was PBMCs. This sequence originates from a woman aged 40 to 49 in good health. Some clones in this sample may be carry-over from other donors' samples. The V and J genes are TRBV9 and TRBJ2-3; D is perhaps TRBD2 (5 bases). The CDR3 loop reads CASSVVSGGGTDTQYF. As DNA, the CDR3 is TGTGCCAGCAGCGTAGTGTCCGGAGGCGGCACAGATACGCAGTATTTT.